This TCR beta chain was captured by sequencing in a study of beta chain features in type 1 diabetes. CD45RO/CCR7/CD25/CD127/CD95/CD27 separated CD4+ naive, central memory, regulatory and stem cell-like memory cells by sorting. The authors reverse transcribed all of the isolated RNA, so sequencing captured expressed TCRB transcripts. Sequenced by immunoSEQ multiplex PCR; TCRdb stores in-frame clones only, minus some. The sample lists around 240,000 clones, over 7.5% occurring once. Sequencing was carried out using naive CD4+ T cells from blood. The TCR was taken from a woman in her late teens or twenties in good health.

The CDR3 reads CARAWGTGSEAFF. CDR3 bases: TGTGCCCGCGCTTGGGGGACAGGGTCTGAAGCTTTCTTT. The chain is built from TRBV2 and TRBJ1-1; 9 nucleotides agree with TRBD1. The CDR3 length is 13 residues. Trimming cost V 11 bases and J 6 bases; bases outside gene matches: 10. CDR1 is SNHLY, CDR2 FYNNEI, per germline.